The entry below gives a single T cell receptor beta chain sequence along with its context. Germline CDR1 reads DFQATT; CDR2 reads SNEGSKA (reference sequence). This CDR3 region has 13 residues. The data originate from a study of monozygotic twins with inflammatory bowel disease. TCRdb reworked the 5' RACE reads into one entry per CDR3 protein, no DNA. The repertoire table contains about 150,000 distinct CDR3 sequences. This receptor was obtained from a human donor with ulcerative colitis or Crohn's disease, or a healthy co-twin of an affected twin (not recorded which). Material for sequencing was blood. This chain links TRBV20-1 with TRBJ1-5; with no DNA, the TCRdb D assignment of TRBD1 cannot be verified. The chain's CDR3 is CSARQGSNQPQHF.